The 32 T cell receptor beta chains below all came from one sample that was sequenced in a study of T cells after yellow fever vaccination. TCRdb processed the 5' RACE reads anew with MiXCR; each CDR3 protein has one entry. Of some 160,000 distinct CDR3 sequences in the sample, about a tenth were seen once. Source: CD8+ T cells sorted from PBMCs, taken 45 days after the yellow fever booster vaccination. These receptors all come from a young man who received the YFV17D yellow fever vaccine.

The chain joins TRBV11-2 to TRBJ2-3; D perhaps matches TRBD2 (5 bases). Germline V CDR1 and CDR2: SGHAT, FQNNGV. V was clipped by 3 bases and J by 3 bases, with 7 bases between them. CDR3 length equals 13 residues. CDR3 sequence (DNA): TGTGCCAGCAGCTTCCGGAGGACAGATACGCAGTATTTT. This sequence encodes CASSFRRTDTQYF.

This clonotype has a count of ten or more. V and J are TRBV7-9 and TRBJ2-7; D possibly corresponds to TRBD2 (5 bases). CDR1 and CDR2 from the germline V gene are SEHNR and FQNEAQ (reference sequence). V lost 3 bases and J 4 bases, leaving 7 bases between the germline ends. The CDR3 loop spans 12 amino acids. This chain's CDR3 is CASSFGDYEQYV. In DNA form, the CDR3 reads TGTGCCAGCAGCTTCGGGGATTACGAGCAGTACGTC.

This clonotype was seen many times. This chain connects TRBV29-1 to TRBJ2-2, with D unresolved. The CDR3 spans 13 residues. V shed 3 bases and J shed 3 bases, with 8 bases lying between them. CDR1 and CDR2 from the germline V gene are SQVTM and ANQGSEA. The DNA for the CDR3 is TGCAGCGTTGAGTGGGTCCACACCGGGGAGCTGTTTTTT. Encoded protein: CSVEWVHTGELFF.

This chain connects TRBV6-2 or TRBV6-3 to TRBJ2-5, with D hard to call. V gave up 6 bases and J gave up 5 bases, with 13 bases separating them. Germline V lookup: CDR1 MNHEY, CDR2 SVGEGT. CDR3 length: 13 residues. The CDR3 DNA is TGTGCCAGCAGCTACCGGGTGGGGGAGACCCAGTACTTC. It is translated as CASSYRVGETQYF.

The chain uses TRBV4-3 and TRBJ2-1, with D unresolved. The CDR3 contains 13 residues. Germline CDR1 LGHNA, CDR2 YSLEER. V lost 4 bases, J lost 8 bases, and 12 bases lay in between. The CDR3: CASSLLREYEQFF. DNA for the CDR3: TGCGCCAGCAGCCTCCTCCGAGAGTATGAGCAGTTCTTC.

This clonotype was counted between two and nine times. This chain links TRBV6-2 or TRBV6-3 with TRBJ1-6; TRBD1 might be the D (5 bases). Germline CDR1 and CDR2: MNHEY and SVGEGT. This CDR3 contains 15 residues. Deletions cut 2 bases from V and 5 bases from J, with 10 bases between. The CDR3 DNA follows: TGTGCCAGCAGTTACGGGGCCGGTAATAATTCACCCCTCCACTTT. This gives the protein CASSYGAGNNSPLHF.

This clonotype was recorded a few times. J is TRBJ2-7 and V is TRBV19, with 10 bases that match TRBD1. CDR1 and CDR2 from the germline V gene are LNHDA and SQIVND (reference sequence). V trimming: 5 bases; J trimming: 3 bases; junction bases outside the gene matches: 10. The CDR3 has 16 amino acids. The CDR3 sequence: CASSPRQGANDYEQYF. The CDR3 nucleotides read TGTGCCAGTAGTCCAAGACAGGGGGCGAATGACTACGAGCAGTACTTC.

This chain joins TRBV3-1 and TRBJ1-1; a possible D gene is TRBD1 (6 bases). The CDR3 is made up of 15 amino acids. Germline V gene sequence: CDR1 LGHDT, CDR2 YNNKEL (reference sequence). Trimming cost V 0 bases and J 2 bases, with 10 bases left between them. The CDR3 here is CASSQEWDTNTEAFF. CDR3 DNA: TGTGCCAGCAGCCAAGAATGGGACACCAACACTGAAGCTTTCTTT.

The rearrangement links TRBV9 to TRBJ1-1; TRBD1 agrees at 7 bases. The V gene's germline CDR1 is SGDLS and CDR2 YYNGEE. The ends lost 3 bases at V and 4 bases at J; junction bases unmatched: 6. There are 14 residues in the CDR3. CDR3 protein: CASSGETGPTEAFF. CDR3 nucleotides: TGTGCCAGCAGCGGGGAGACAGGGCCCACTGAAGCTTTCTTT.

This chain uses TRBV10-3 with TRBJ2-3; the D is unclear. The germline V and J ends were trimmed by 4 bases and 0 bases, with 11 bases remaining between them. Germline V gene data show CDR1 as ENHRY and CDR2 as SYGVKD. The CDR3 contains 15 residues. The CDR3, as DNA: TGTGCCATCAGTGGGCAGGCCGCTAGCACAGATACGCAGTATTTT. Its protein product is CAISGQAASTDTQYF.

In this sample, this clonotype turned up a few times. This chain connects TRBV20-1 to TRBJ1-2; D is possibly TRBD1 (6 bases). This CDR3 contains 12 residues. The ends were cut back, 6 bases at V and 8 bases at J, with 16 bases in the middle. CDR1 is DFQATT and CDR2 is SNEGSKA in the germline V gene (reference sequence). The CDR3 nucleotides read TGCAGTGCAAACAGGGAATCTAGCGGCTACACCTTC. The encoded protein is CSANRESSGYTF.

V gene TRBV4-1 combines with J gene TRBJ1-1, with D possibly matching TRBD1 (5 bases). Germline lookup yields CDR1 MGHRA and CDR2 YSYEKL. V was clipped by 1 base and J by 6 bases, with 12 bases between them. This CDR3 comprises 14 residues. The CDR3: CASSQVREGPEAFF. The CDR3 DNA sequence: TGCGCCAGCAGCCAAGTCAGGGAGGGTCCTGAAGCTTTCTTT.

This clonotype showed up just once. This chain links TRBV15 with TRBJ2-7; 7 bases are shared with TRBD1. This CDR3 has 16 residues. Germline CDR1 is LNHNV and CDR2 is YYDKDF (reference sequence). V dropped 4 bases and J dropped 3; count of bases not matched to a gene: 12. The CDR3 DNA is TGTGCCACCAGCACCGCAATGGGACAGAATCGCTACGAGCAGTACTTC. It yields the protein CATSTAMGQNRYEQYF.

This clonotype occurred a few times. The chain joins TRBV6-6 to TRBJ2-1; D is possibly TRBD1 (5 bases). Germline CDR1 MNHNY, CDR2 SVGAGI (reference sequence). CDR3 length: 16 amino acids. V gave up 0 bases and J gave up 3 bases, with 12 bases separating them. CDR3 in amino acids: CASSYSNRTLYNEQFF. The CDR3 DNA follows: TGTGCCAGCAGTTACTCGAATAGGACACTCTACAATGAGCAGTTCTTC.

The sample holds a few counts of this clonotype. The CDR3 DNA sequence: TGTGCCAGCAGACCTAACGGGGGATACGAGCAGTACGTC. Translation gives CASRPNGGYEQYV. The genes are TRBV6-6 and TRBJ2-7; possible D gene TRBD2, 6 bases. The CDR3 totals 13 residues. From germline, CDR1 is MNHNY and CDR2 SVGAGI (reference sequence). Trimming stripped 6 bases from V and 4 bases from J, with 13 bases between.

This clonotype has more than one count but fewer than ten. The CDR3 nucleotides read TGTGCCAGCAGCACACAGAGGAGCATCTCCTACGAGCAGTACGTC. Translation: CASSTQRSISYEQYV. This chain links TRBV7-9 with TRBJ2-7; the D is unclear. CDR1 and CDR2 (germline): SEHNR, FQNEAQ (reference sequence). There are 15 residues in the CDR3. Trimming left V 5 bases short and J 0 bases short, with 14 bases between.

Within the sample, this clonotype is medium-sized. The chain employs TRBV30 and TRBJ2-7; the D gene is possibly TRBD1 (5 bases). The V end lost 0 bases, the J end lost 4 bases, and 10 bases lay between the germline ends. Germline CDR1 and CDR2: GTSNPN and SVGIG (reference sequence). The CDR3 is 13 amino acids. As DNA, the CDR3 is TGTGCCTGGAGTGTACAGGTCCAGTACGAGCAGTACTTC. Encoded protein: CAWSVQVQYEQYF.

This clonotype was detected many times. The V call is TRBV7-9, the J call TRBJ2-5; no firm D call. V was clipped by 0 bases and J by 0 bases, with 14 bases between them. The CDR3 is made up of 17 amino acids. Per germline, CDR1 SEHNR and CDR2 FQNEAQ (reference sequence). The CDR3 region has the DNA TGTGCCAGCAGCTTAGCGAGTACTACAGTCCACCAAGAGACCCAGTACTTC. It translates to CASSLASTTVHQETQYF.

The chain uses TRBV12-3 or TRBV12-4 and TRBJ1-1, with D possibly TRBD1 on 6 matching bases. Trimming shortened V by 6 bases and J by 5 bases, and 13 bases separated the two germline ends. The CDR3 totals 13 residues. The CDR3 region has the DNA TGTGCCAGCAGCATTACAGGGTCGACTGAAGCTTTCTTT. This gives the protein CASSITGSTEAFF.

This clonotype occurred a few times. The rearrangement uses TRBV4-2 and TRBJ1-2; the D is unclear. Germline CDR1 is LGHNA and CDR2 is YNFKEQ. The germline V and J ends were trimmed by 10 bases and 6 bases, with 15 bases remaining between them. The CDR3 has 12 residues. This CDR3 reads CATGRTENGYTF. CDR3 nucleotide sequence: TGTGCCACCGGGAGGACTGAGAATGGCTACACCTTC.

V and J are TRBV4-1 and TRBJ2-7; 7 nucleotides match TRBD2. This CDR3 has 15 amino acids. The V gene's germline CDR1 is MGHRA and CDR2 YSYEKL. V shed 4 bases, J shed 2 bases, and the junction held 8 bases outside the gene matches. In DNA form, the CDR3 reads TGCGCCAGCAGCCTTCAGGCTAGCGGAACCTACGAGCAGTACTTC. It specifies CASSLQASGTYEQYF.

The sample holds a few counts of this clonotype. CDR3 in amino acids: CASSPWTSGGAMTDTQYF. DNA of the CDR3: TGCGCCAGCAGCCCCTGGACTAGCGGGGGGGCCATGACAGATACGCAGTATTTT. The chain is built from TRBV4-1 and TRBJ2-3; 15 nucleotides line up with TRBD2. The V and J ends lost 4 bases and 3 bases, in that order; junction bases with no gene match: 8. From germline, CDR1 is MGHRA and CDR2 YSYEKL. CDR3 length: 18 amino acids.

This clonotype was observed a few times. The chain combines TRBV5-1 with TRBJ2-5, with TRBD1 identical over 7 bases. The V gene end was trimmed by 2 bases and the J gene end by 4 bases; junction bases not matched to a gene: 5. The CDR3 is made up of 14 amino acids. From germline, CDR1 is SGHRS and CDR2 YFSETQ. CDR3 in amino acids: CASSFERGLETQYF. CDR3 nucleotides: TGCGCCAGCAGCTTCGAGAGGGGGCTAGAGACCCAGTACTTC.

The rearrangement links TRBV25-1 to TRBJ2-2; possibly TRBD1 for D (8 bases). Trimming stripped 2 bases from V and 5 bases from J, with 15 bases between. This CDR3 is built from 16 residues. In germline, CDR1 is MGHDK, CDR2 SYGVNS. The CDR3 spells CASSEEQGEGTGELFF. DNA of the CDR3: TGTGCCAGCAGTGAAGAACAGGGGGAGGGAACCGGGGAGCTGTTTTTT.

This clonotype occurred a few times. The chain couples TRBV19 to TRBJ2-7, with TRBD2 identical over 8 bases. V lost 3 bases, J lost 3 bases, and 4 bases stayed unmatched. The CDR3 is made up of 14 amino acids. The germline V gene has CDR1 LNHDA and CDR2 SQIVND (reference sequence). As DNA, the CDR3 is TGTGCCAGTAGTATCGACCGGGAGGGCTACGAGCAGTACTTC. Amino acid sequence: CASSIDREGYEQYF.

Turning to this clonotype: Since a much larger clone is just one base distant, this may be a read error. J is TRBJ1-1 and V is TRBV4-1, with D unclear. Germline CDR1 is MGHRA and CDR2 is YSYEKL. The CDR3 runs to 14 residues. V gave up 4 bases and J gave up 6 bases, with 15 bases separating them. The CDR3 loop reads CASSLRTLGSEAFF. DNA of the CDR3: TGCGCCAGCAGCCTAAGGACTCTGGGCTCTGAAGCTTTCTTT.

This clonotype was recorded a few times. CDR3 in amino acids: CASSQGARTITYEQYF. The CDR3 bases are TGTGCCAGCAGCCAAGGTGCCAGGACGATTACCTACGAGCAGTACTTC. The chain couples TRBV4-2 to TRBJ2-7; D gene uncertain. Trimming left V 1 base short and J 2 bases short, with 15 bases between. The CDR3 extends over 16 amino acids. CDR1 and CDR2 from the germline V gene are LGHNA and YNFKEQ.

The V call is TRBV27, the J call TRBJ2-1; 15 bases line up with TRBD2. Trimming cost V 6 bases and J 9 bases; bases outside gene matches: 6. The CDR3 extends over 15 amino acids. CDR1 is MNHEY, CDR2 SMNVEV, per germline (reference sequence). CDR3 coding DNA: TGTGCCAGCAGCCCCGGGACTAGCGGGAGGTTTGAGCAGTTCTTC. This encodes CASSPGTSGRFEQFF.

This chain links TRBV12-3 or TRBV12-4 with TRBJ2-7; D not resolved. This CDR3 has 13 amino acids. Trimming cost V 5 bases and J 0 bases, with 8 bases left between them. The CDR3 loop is CASSTRSSYEQYF. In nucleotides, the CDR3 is TGTGCCAGCAGTACCAGGAGCTCCTACGAGCAGTACTTC.

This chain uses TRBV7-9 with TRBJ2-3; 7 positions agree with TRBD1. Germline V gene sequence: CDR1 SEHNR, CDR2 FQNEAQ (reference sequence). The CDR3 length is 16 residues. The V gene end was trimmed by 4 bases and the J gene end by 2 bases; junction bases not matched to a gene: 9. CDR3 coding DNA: TGTGCCAGCAGCTCCCCCCCAGACAGGGACACAGATACGCAGTATTTT. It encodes CASSSPPDRDTDTQYF.

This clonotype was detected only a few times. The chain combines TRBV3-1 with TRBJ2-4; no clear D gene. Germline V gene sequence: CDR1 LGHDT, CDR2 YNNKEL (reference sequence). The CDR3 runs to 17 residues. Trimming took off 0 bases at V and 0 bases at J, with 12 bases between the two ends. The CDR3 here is CASSQDLRLPAKNIQYF. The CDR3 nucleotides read TGTGCCAGCAGCCAAGATTTGCGTTTACCAGCCAAAAACATTCAGTACTTC.

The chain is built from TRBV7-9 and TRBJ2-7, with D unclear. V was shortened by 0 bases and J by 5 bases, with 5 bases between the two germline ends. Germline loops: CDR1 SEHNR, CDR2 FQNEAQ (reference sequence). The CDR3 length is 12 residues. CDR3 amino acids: CASSLAIHEQYF. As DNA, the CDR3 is TGTGCCAGCAGCTTAGCTATCCACGAGCAGTACTTC.